The text below deals with one T cell receptor (beta chain). Its antigen remains unidentified. These data are taken from a study of T cell responses to AZD1222 COVID-19 vaccine. Regarding the study as a whole: Regions 160-218 and 743-854 held dominance among vaccine-associated CD4 TCRs, which spanned spike. Most donors were white British and more were female, and clonal diversity was possibly underestimated.

TCRdb keeps only in-frame clones here, not all; method: immunoSEQ multiplex PCR. The sample yields approximately 70,000 clones, about 78% seen once. The ends were cut back, 4 bases at V and 2 bases at J, with 13 bases in the middle. The CDR3 is made up of 15 amino acids. Germline V CDR1 and CDR2: LNHDA, SQIVND (reference sequence). Both about-4-week and about-12-week second-dose recipients were combined. Sequenced here: peripheral blood, sampled 28 days after the second AZD1222 dose. This receptor was identified in an adult who received the AZD1222 COVID-19 vaccine. The V gene is TRBV19, the J gene TRBJ2-3; either TRBD1 or TRBD2 may fit D (6 bases each). DNA for the CDR3: TGTGCCAGTAGTAGAGGACCGGGGGCCACAGATACGCAGTATTTT. Translation: CASSRGPGATDTQYF.